This T cell receptor beta chain was observed in a study of human T cells and chemical hapten exposure. Study conclusions and caveats: Sensitizing with DPC caused no change in TCRs above 1 in 1000 frequency.

TCRdb recomputed calls from the RACE reads with MiXCR, one row per CDR3 protein. The data contain 50,000 or so distinct CDR3 sequences, approximately 9.1% of them singletons. Germline CDR1 SEHNR, CDR2 FQNEAQ (reference sequence). V lost 4 bases to trimming and J lost 4 bases, with 13 bases between them. The CDR3 loop spans 14 amino acids. Time point specified: patch test 1, 2 weeks after DPC sensitization. Sample treatment: therapeutic diphenylcyclopropenone sensitization with weekly scalp DPC. In its sample, this clonotype was seen many times. Its antigen is currently unknown. The sequence was collected from a woman aged 50 to 60 with alopecia areata. Some clones in this sample may be carry-over from other donors' samples. This specimen consisted of whole blood, obtained in connection with sensitization to the hapten diphenylcyclopropenone (DPC). The chain is built from TRBV7-9 and TRBJ1-1; D may be TRBD1 (5 bases). CDR3 nucleotides: TGTGCCAGCAGCTCCCCGGAGGGGCGCACTGAAGCTTTCTTT. Translating gives CASSSPEGRTEAFF. The variable domain in full, completed from reference TRBV7-9 and TRBJ1-1, reads DTGVSQNPRHKITKRGQNVTFRCDPISEHNRLYWYRQTLGQGPEFLTYFQNEAQLEKSRLLSDRFSAERPKGSFSTLEIQRTEQGDSAMYLCASSSPEGRTEAFFGQGTRLTVV.